This passage covers 27 T cell receptor beta chains from one sample sequenced in a study of control samples from healthy donors and cancer patients (dated by TCRdb to the early 2020s). The library came from the immunoSEQ multiplex PCR assay. What TCRdb holds here is the immuneACCESS table cut down to in-frame rearrangements. Part of the clones is not present; checked against another copy, under half of the missing clones reflect an unresolved V gene, and the others are unexplained. Within this sample are 70,000 to 95,000 clones, with around 87% of them counted one time only. More than 15% of the sample is taken by the ten largest. The sample was blood. These receptors all come from a middle-aged man in good health.

The chain has TRBV19 and TRBJ2-1, with 9 bases fitting TRBD2. Germline loops: CDR1 LNHDA, CDR2 SQIVND (reference sequence). CDR3 length: 14 residues. With V trimmed by 3 bases and J by 6 bases, 3 bases remained unmatched. The CDR3 loop is CASSMGLAANEQFF. The CDR3, as DNA: TGTGCCAGTAGTATGGGACTAGCAGCCAATGAGCAGTTCTTC.

The V and J genes are TRBV6-5 and TRBJ2-7; D is perhaps TRBD1 or TRBD2 (6 bases each). CDR3 length equals 13 residues. Germline lookup yields CDR1 MNHEY and CDR2 SVGAGI. V shed 4 bases and J shed 6 bases, with 13 bases lying between them. In nucleotides, the CDR3 is TGTGCCAGCAGTTCTTTCGGGGGCCGCGAGCAGTACTTC. Translating gives CASSSFGGREQYF.

The gene calls are TRBV19 and TRBJ2-1; 11 nucleotides agree with TRBD2. Germline V lookup: CDR1 LNHDA, CDR2 SQIVND (reference sequence). CDR3 size: 16 residues. The trim removed 9 bases at V and 1 base at J, leaving 8 bases unmatched. The CDR3 reads CASKKTSGNSYNEQFF. For the CDR3, the DNA is TGTGCCAGCAAGAAGACTAGCGGGAATTCCTACAATGAGCAGTTCTTC.

The chain is built from TRBV29-1 and TRBJ1-2, with TRBD1 identical over 7 bases. V lost 7 bases, J lost 4 bases, and 9 bases stayed unmatched. The germline gives CDR1 SQVTM, CDR2 ANQGSEA. This CDR3 is built from 13 residues. The CDR3 is CSAAGQLFYGYTF. The CDR3 coding sequence is TGCAGCGCTGCGGGACAGCTATTCTATGGCTACACCTTC. Together with reference TRBV29-1 and TRBJ1-2, the CDR3 gives the full variable domain: SAVISQKPSRDICQRGTSLTIQCQVDSQVTMMFWYRQQPGQSLTLIATANQGSEATYESGFVIDKFPISRPNLTFSTLTVSNMSPEDSSIYLCSAAGQLFYGYTFGSGTRLTVV.

The chain joins TRBV12-3 or TRBV12-4 to TRBJ2-1; no reliable D call. The CDR3 has 13 residues. V was trimmed by 4 bases and J by 2 bases, leaving 6 bases between them. The CDR3 spells CASSSLAYNEQFF. The CDR3 nucleotides read TGTGCCAGCAGTTCCCTCGCCTACAATGAGCAGTTCTTC.

J is TRBJ2-3 and V is TRBV27; 8 bases agree with TRBD2. Germline values: CDR1 MNHEY, CDR2 SMNVEV (reference sequence). The length of the CDR3 is 17 residues. V lost 2 bases and J lost 1; bases outside the gene matches: 8. This chain's CDR3 is CASSLRGTRTRTDTQYF. Written as DNA, the CDR3 is TGTGCCAGCAGTTTACGGGGGACTAGAACCCGCACAGATACGCAGTATTTT.

The chain recombines TRBV6-6 with TRBJ2-5; 7 nucleotides agree with TRBD1. This CDR3 is 15 amino acids long. V lost 8 bases to trimming and J lost 4 bases; unmatched junction nucleotides: 13. Germline V CDR1 and CDR2: MNHNY, SVGAGI (reference sequence). This chain's CDR3 is CASRTGQAGLETQYF. The CDR3 nucleotides read TGTGCCAGCCGTACCGGACAGGCAGGGCTAGAGACCCAGTACTTC.

This clone has just one count. The chain links TRBV11-2 to TRBJ1-6, with D perhaps TRBD1 (5 bases). CDR1 is SGHAT, CDR2 FQNNGV, per germline. Trimming stripped 1 base from V and 11 bases from J, with 18 bases between. The CDR3 sequence is 16 residues long. The CDR3 DNA sequence: TGTGCCAGCAGCTTAGTAGTCTGGCAGGGAGGGACACCCCTCCACTTT. Its protein is CASSLVVWQGGTPLHF.

The chain uses TRBV19 and TRBJ2-1; D is possibly TRBD1 (6 bases). V gave up 3 bases and J gave up 9 bases, with 15 bases separating them. CDR3 size: 14 residues. Germline V lookup: CDR1 LNHDA, CDR2 SQIVND (reference sequence). CDR3 protein: CASSILGGSGEQFF. CDR3 coding DNA: TGTGCCAGTAGTATTCTAGGGGGAAGTGGTGAGCAGTTCTTC.

The rearrangement uses TRBV7-3 and TRBJ2-3, with D uncertain. The CDR3 has 12 residues. The germline CDR1 and CDR2 sequences are SGHTA and FQGTGA. V lost 2 bases and J lost 2, with 2 bases in between. DNA of the CDR3: TGTGCCAGCAGCTTATCCACAGATACGCAGTATTTT. Translated, it gives CASSLSTDTQYF.

The rearrangement uses TRBV5-1 and TRBJ2-3; TRBD2 matches at 7 bases. Trimming cost V 3 bases and J 0 bases; bases outside gene matches: 16. This CDR3 contains 19 residues. Per the germline V gene, CDR1 is SGHRS and CDR2 is YFSETQ. CDR3 in DNA: TGCGCCAGCAGCTACCCCTACGACTGGCGGGGGACGAGCACAGATACGCAGTATTTT. It translates to CASSYPYDWRGTSTDTQYF.

The rearrangement joins TRBV5-1 to TRBJ2-6, with no clear D. This CDR3 has 17 residues. CDR1 and CDR2 from the germline V gene are SGHRS and YFSETQ. Trimming removed 2 bases at V and 0 bases at J, with 12 bases between. CDR3 in amino acids: CASSFINTGSGANVLTF. In DNA form, the CDR3 reads TGCGCCAGCAGCTTCATAAACACTGGCTCTGGGGCCAACGTCCTGACTTTC. Together with reference TRBV5-1 and TRBJ2-6, the CDR3 gives the full variable domain: KAGVTQTPRYLIKTRGQQVTLSCSPISGHRSVSWYQQTPGQGLQFLFEYFSETQRNKGNFPGRFSGRQFSNSRSEMNVSTLELGDSALYLCASSFINTGSGANVLTFGAGSRLTVL.

The chain combines TRBV12-3 or TRBV12-4 with TRBJ1-1; the D gene is possibly TRBD1 (5 bases). The length of the CDR3 is 13 residues. The germline V and J ends were trimmed by 6 bases and 4 bases, with 12 bases remaining between them. In DNA form, the CDR3 reads TGTGCCAGCAGACTTTCGGGGGGCACTGAAGCTTTCTTT. This encodes CASRLSGGTEAFF.

The chain links TRBV2 to TRBJ2-5; perhaps D is TRBD1 or TRBD2 (5 bases each). This CDR3 comprises 13 residues. V lost 6 bases and J 4 bases, leaving 12 bases between the germline ends. Per germline, CDR1 SNHLY and CDR2 FYNNEI. Here the CDR3 reads CASSRGAGETQYF. The CDR3 DNA sequence: TGTGCCAGCAGCCGAGGGGCAGGAGAGACCCAGTACTTC.

CDR3 region: CATSNKTPGLAGGPGELFF. CDR3 DNA sequence: TGTGCCACCAGCAATAAAACCCCCGGACTAGCGGGAGGTCCCGGGGAGCTGTTTTTT. This chain connects TRBV15 to TRBJ2-2, with 14 bases fitting TRBD2. The germline gives CDR1 LNHNV, CDR2 YYDKDF (reference sequence). The ends lost 4 bases at V and 6 bases at J; junction bases unmatched: 13. The CDR3 consists of 19 residues.

The V and J genes are TRBV18 and TRBJ2-1, with D maybe TRBD2 (6 bases). The CDR3 runs 15 residues. V shed 4 bases and J shed 5 bases, with 15 bases lying between them. Germline V gene sequence: CDR1 KGHSH, CDR2 LQKENI. The CDR3 coding sequence is TGTGCCAGCTCACTAGCATTGTTAGCGGACAATGAGCAGTTCTTC. Protein sequence: CASSLALLADNEQFF.

V usage is TRBV19 and J usage is TRBJ2-3; D perhaps matches TRBD1 (5 bases). Germline V CDR1 and CDR2: LNHDA, SQIVND (reference sequence). CDR3 length: 18 residues. V shed 4 bases and J shed 6 bases, with 26 bases lying between them. CDR3 in DNA: TGTGCCAGTAGTACCCCGGGCAAGACAGAGCTACCGTGTGATACGCAGTATTTT. It encodes CASSTPGKTELPCDTQYF.

The V and J genes are TRBV7-3 and TRBJ2-1; perhaps D is TRBD1 or TRBD2 (5 bases each). The germline gives CDR1 SGHTA, CDR2 FQGTGA. The CDR3 spans 15 residues. V was cut by 5 bases and J by 6 bases, with 17 bases left in between. The CDR3 DNA is TGTGCCAGCAGCGACCGGGACCGTCGCTTCAATGAGCAGTTCTTC. Its protein is CASSDRDRRFNEQFF.

The genes are TRBV6-5 and TRBJ1-1; possibly TRBD1 for D (6 bases). Germline-derived CDR1 and CDR2 are MNHEY and SVGAGI. V lost 2 bases to trimming and J lost 6 bases, with 10 bases between them. The CDR3 covers 13 residues. CDR3 loop: CASSYRTDAEAFF. The CDR3 DNA is TGTGCCAGCAGTTACAGGACAGATGCTGAAGCTTTCTTT.

This clone has more than one count but fewer than ten. The gene calls are TRBV9 and TRBJ1-1, with D hard to call. Trimming cost V 0 bases and J 6 bases, with 12 bases left between them. CDR1 is SGDLS and CDR2 is YYNGEE in the germline V gene. CDR3 length: 14 residues. The CDR3 is CASSVAPLDPEAFF. The CDR3, as DNA: TGTGCCAGCAGCGTAGCCCCTCTGGATCCTGAAGCTTTCTTT.

The chain links TRBV5-5 to TRBJ2-3; TRBD2 aligns across 13 bases. V shed 4 bases and J 4 bases; nucleotides not matched to a gene: 6. CDR1 and CDR2 from the germline V gene are SGHKS and YYEKEE (reference sequence). The CDR3 runs 16 residues. The CDR3 loop is CASSLGLAGAADTQYF. The CDR3 DNA follows: TGTGCCAGCAGCCTCGGACTAGCGGGAGCGGCAGATACGCAGTATTTT.

The V gene is TRBV10-1, the J gene TRBJ1-1; no definite D call. Germline CDR1 reads WNHNN; CDR2 reads SYGVQD (reference sequence). This CDR3 comprises 11 residues. Trimming cost V 3 bases and J 6 bases, with 5 bases left between them. The chain's CDR3 is CASSDGSEAFF. CDR3 bases: TGCGCCAGCAGTGACGGATCTGAAGCTTTCTTT.

This sequence joins TRBV4-3 and TRBJ2-7; D remains unclear. The CDR3 consists of 13 residues. Germline V CDR1 and CDR2: LGHNA, YSLEER. V gave up 0 bases and J gave up 2 bases, with 5 bases separating them. DNA of the CDR3: TGCGCCAGCAGCCAAGATTTAGCCTACGAGCAGTACTTC. This encodes CASSQDLAYEQYF.

V and J are TRBV7-9 and TRBJ1-5; maybe TRBD1 (5 bases). The germline V gene encodes CDR1 SEHNR and CDR2 FQNEAQ (reference sequence). CDR3 length: 17 residues. V was shortened by 0 bases and J by 3 bases, with 15 bases between the two germline ends. The CDR3 DNA reads TGTGCCAGCAGCTTAGCGTGGGGGTGGGATGACAATCAGCCCCAGCATTTT. This sequence encodes CASSLAWGWDDNQPQHF.

V is TRBV6-5 and J is TRBJ2-3; 8 positions agree with TRBD1. The CDR3 is 15 amino acids. Germline V lookup: CDR1 MNHEY, CDR2 SVGAGI. The J segment lost 0 bases and the V segment lost 2 bases, leaving 1 base of the junction unmatched. CDR3 coding DNA: TGTGCCAGCAGTTACGGGACAGGAAGCACAGATACGCAGTATTTT. Its protein is CASSYGTGSTDTQYF.

This CDR3 reads CASSGGQGPTTYNEQFF. The CDR3 coding sequence is TGTGCCAGCAGCGGAGGACAGGGACCTACAACCTACAATGAGCAGTTCTTC. This chain uses TRBV9 with TRBJ2-1, with 8 bases that match TRBD1. V was clipped by 3 bases and J by 2 bases; unmatched bases: 10. CDR3 length equals 17 residues. Germline loops: CDR1 SGDLS, CDR2 YYNGEE.

The V call is TRBV3-1 (or the pseudogene TRBV3-2), the J call TRBJ2-1, with D uncertain. The CDR3 runs 16 residues. From germline, CDR1 is LGHDT and CDR2 YNNKEL (reference sequence). V was shortened by 0 bases and J by 6 bases, with 15 bases between the two germline ends. The CDR3 coding sequence is TGTGCCAGCAGCCAAGAACCCCAATTGGGTCCCAATGAGCAGTTCTTC. Amino acid sequence: CASSQEPQLGPNEQFF.